This TCR beta chain was found in a study of cytomegalovirus exposure and HLA in healthy donors. This clone was picked up one time. The PCR employed 60 Vbeta primers together with 13 Jbeta primers. Some clones are missing from TCRdb's copy, which holds only in-frame ones; the method was immunoSEQ multiplex PCR. The data hold about 120,000 clones, with around 79% observed a single time. This TCR was sampled from a woman aged 25 to 39 in good health and CMV-seropositive. Sequenced material: PBMCs.

In DNA form, the CDR3 reads TGTGCCAGCAGCCCTAGACAGGGAGGTTCACCCCTCCACTTT. This encodes CASSPRQGGSPLHF. This chain joins TRBV28 and TRBJ1-6, with TRBD1 matching over 7 bases. The CDR3 is 14 residues long. Looked up from germline, CDR1 is MDHEN and CDR2 is SYDVKM. V lost 6 bases, J lost 9 bases, and 8 bases stayed unmatched.